These T cell receptor beta chains were read from a single sample in a study of T-cell reconstitution after alpha-beta-depleted transplantation in children. Each CDR3 protein is one row after TCRdb ran MiXCR on the PCR reads. The table has about 70,000 distinct CDR3 sequences, approximately 10% seen once. Source: PBMCs, taken before TCRalphabeta/CD19-depleted stem cell transplant. The receptors here all came from a boy aged 5 to 17 with acute myeloid leukemia, due to receive a stem cell transplant. Each CDR3 is given with its conserved first and last residue. The order of the fields is CDR3 protein, J gene, CDR3 length, V gene.

cdr3_aa: CASSTQTSGRYRETQYF
j_call: TRBJ2-5
cdr3_length: 17
v_call: TRBV11-2

cdr3_aa: CASNPRGTNTGELFF
j_call: TRBJ2-2
cdr3_length: 15
v_call: TRBV5-1

cdr3_aa: CASSLSGDRSLEQYF
j_call: TRBJ2-7
cdr3_length: 15
v_call: TRBV5-1

cdr3_aa: CSARSGQGAWGANVLTF
j_call: TRBJ2-6
cdr3_length: 17
v_call: TRBV20-1

cdr3_aa: CASSQTNEQYF
j_call: TRBJ2-7
cdr3_length: 11
v_call: TRBV6-2/TRBV6-3

cdr3_aa: CASGLGHSNTEAFF
j_call: TRBJ1-1
cdr3_length: 14
v_call: TRBV12-5

cdr3_aa: CASSLQITEAFF
j_call: TRBJ1-1
cdr3_length: 12
v_call: TRBV7-9

cdr3_aa: CSVEDVVGETQYF
j_call: TRBJ2-5
cdr3_length: 13
v_call: TRBV29-1

cdr3_aa: CASSYGSQQYF
j_call: TRBJ2-5
cdr3_length: 11
v_call: TRBV6-2/TRBV6-3

cdr3_aa: CSASGGLGSTDTQYF
j_call: TRBJ2-3
cdr3_length: 15
v_call: TRBV20-1

cdr3_aa: CASSFGKGQPQHF
j_call: TRBJ1-5
cdr3_length: 13
v_call: TRBV13

cdr3_aa: CSASADFDTQYF
j_call: TRBJ2-3
cdr3_length: 12
v_call: TRBV20-1

cdr3_aa: CASSQDELAGGGQETQYF
j_call: TRBJ2-5
cdr3_length: 18
v_call: TRBV4-2

cdr3_aa: CASSQEGANTEAFF
j_call: TRBJ1-1
cdr3_length: 14
v_call: TRBV4-1

cdr3_aa: CSVDLGGSSYEQYF
j_call: TRBJ2-7
cdr3_length: 14
v_call: TRBV29-1

cdr3_aa: CASSLGTGDWNTEAFF
j_call: TRBJ1-1
cdr3_length: 16
v_call: TRBV7-2

cdr3_aa: CASSRDRLMNTEAFF
j_call: TRBJ1-1
cdr3_length: 15
v_call: TRBV18

cdr3_aa: CASSQVGLNEQYF
j_call: TRBJ2-7
cdr3_length: 13
v_call: TRBV4-3

cdr3_aa: CASSYGGGETQYF
j_call: TRBJ2-5
cdr3_length: 13
v_call: TRBV6-6

cdr3_aa: CASSQPGQGLLETQYF
j_call: TRBJ2-5
cdr3_length: 16
v_call: TRBV5-6

cdr3_aa: CASSKGDREPGELFF
j_call: TRBJ2-2
cdr3_length: 15
v_call: TRBV5-1

cdr3_aa: CASSFSGLRETQYF
j_call: TRBJ2-5
cdr3_length: 14
v_call: TRBV12-3/TRBV12-4

cdr3_aa: CASSFGGLPYNEQFF
j_call: TRBJ2-1
cdr3_length: 15
v_call: TRBV12-3/TRBV12-4

cdr3_aa: CASSMWVNTEAFF
j_call: TRBJ1-1
cdr3_length: 13
v_call: TRBV25-1

cdr3_aa: CASRRGTSYGETQYF
j_call: TRBJ2-5
cdr3_length: 15
v_call: TRBV12-3/TRBV12-4

cdr3_aa: CASSCLRLQGGFQETQYF
j_call: TRBJ2-5
cdr3_length: 18
v_call: TRBV3-1

cdr3_aa: CASSQDPGATEAFF
j_call: TRBJ1-1
cdr3_length: 14
v_call: TRBV7-6

cdr3_aa: CSAGRGNTEAFF
j_call: TRBJ1-1
cdr3_length: 12
v_call: TRBV20-1

cdr3_aa: CASSSTTGQQPQHF
j_call: TRBJ1-5
cdr3_length: 14
v_call: TRBV6-2/TRBV6-3

cdr3_aa: CASSLGQPNTGELFF
j_call: TRBJ2-2
cdr3_length: 15
v_call: TRBV5-5

cdr3_aa: CASSPSHEIYNEQFF
j_call: TRBJ2-1
cdr3_length: 15
v_call: TRBV7-7

cdr3_aa: CSAEDWPRQFF
j_call: TRBJ2-1
cdr3_length: 11
v_call: TRBV20-1

cdr3_aa: CASSLTRTGYGYTF
j_call: TRBJ1-2
cdr3_length: 14
v_call: TRBV7-3

cdr3_aa: CSGSPTGSISYEQYF
j_call: TRBJ2-7
cdr3_length: 15
v_call: TRBV20-1

cdr3_aa: CSARPGTGVNQPQHF
j_call: TRBJ1-5
cdr3_length: 15
v_call: TRBV20-1

cdr3_aa: CASSSHLTIPGGYNEQFF
j_call: TRBJ2-1
cdr3_length: 18
v_call: TRBV7-7

cdr3_aa: CASSPTSGASGEQFF
j_call: TRBJ2-1
cdr3_length: 15
v_call: TRBV27

cdr3_aa: CASSLASGGSYGYTF
j_call: TRBJ1-2
cdr3_length: 15
v_call: TRBV5-6

cdr3_aa: CASSFGGKETQYF
j_call: TRBJ2-5
cdr3_length: 13
v_call: TRBV5-1